This section outlines one TCR beta chain sequence together with its context. In germline, CDR1 is SGHRS, CDR2 YFSETQ. V was clipped by 2 bases and J by 5 bases; unmatched bases: 4. There are 14 residues in the CDR3. The data stem from a study of T-cell reconstitution after alpha-beta-depleted transplantation in children. Construction of the TCRbeta library involved unique molecular identifiers. Each CDR3 protein is one row after TCRdb ran MiXCR on the PCR reads. Of 330,000 or so distinct CDR3 sequences listed, about a tenth are singletons. Specimen: PBMCs from the stem cell graft donor, collected from the stem cell graft. The genes are TRBV5-1 and TRBJ2-7; TRBD1 matches at 10 bases. The TCR comes from a human donor who donated a stem cell graft to a child with acute lymphoblastic leukemia. The CDR3 DNA is TGCGCCAGCAGCTTTGCCGGGACAGGGGACGAGCAGTACTTC. Translation gives CASSFAGTGDEQYF.